This T cell receptor gamma chain was found in a study of gamma-delta chains in newborns, infants, children (dated by TCRdb to about 2019). Looking at the study overall: In the study title, it is stated that polyclonal expansion of innate gammadelta T cells is driven by microbial exposure immediately after birth. The study investigated how microbial exposure shaped innate gammadelta T cell populations in human newborns immediately after birth.

Instrument on record: Illumina MiSeq. TCRdb processed the public reads again with the CATT caller, after which rows with matching DNA were combined. Here the sample has over a thousand gamma-chain clones; about 2.3% occur a single time. The ten largest clones capture 22% of the sample. Points on this clone: Its antigen is not yet known. A far larger clone is a single base away, which makes a read error likely. Other nucleotide sequences in the sample specify the same CDR3.

The TCR originated in a child who was a newborn, infant or young child, either healthy, febrile or measles-vaccinated (not recorded which). Sequencing input: blood.

The nucleotide sequence reads as follows: TGTGCCCTGTGGGAGAAAAGGCAAGAGTTGGGCAAAAAAATCAAGGTATTT. This translates into CALWEKRQELGKKIKVF. The chain is made from TRGV9 and TRGJP. The CDR3 runs 17 amino acids, cysteine and phenylalanine included. The entry retains the CDR3 DNA only, 51 bases that are in frame from base 1. Sequences GITISATS (CDR1) and ISYDGTV (CDR2) are obtained from the germline V gene (reference sequence).